What follows are 14 T cell receptor beta chains derived from one specimen sequenced in a study of shared clonotypes between healthy human individuals (dated by TCRdb to about 2020). Libraries were prepared through the immunoSEQ multiplex PCR assay. TCRdb's version of the immuneACCESS table is confined to in-frame rearrangements and falls short of the full clone set. An unresolved V gene accounts for under half of the shortfall where checked; the remainder is of unknown origin. Here the sample has about 600,000 clones; around 97% occur a single time. 0.045% to 0.07% of the sample belongs to the ten largest clones. Specimen: naive CD4+ T cells sorted from blood. Sample cell subset or site, as interpreted from the label and publication: CD45RA+ positively selected. These receptors originate from a woman aged 25 to 39 in good health.

On this clone: Other DNA sequences in the same sample also yield this CDR3. V usage is TRBV14 and J usage is TRBJ2-5; no firm D call. Germline lookup yields CDR1 SGHDN and CDR2 FVKESK. This CDR3 contains 13 residues. V lost 1 base and J lost 2, with 5 bases in between. The CDR3 bases are TGTGCCAGCAGCCAAGGACTGCAAGAGACCCAGTACTTC. Translating gives CASSQGLQETQYF.

This clone was counted a single time. At the DNA level, this CDR3 is encoded by other sequences in the same sample as well. For the CDR3, the DNA is TGCGCCAGCAGCTTGGTCGGTGAAAAACTGTTTTTT. The encoded protein is CASSLVGEKLFF. The gene calls are TRBV5-1 and TRBJ1-4; D is unresolved. This CDR3 comprises 12 residues. Per germline, CDR1 SGHRS and CDR2 YFSETQ. V lost 0 bases to trimming and J lost 7 bases, with 4 bases between them.

The CDR3 loop reads CASGGDSTEAFF. CDR3 in DNA: TGTGCCAGCGGGGGGGACAGCACTGAAGCTTTCTTT. The V call is TRBV19, the J call TRBJ1-1; 7 bases map to TRBD1. Germline loops: CDR1 LNHDA, CDR2 SQIVND (reference sequence). The CDR3 is 12 amino acids. With V trimmed by 9 bases and J by 4 bases, 5 bases remained unmatched.

The chain links TRBV27 to TRBJ2-2; 8 positions match TRBD2. There are 14 residues in the CDR3. Germline assignment: CDR1 MNHEY and CDR2 SMNVEV (reference sequence). V lost 6 bases to trimming and J lost 7 bases; unmatched junction nucleotides: 7. The CDR3 loop is CASRVSGAGGELFF. CDR3 bases: TGTGCCAGCAGGGTTAGCGGGGCGGGCGGGGAGCTGTTTTTT.

The rearrangement uses TRBV30 and TRBJ2-1, with 11 bases matching TRBD2. This CDR3 spans 14 amino acids. The trim removed 0 bases at V and 9 bases at J, leaving 4 bases unmatched. The germline CDR1 and CDR2 sequences are GTSNPN and SVGIG (reference sequence). This CDR3 is CAWSVLAGVGEQFF. In DNA, the CDR3 is TGTGCCTGGAGTGTACTAGCGGGAGTGGGTGAGCAGTTCTTC. Combining the CDR3 with reference TRBV30 and TRBJ2-1 gives the whole variable domain SQTIHQWPATLVQPVGSPLSLECTVEGTSNPNLYWYRQAAGRGLQLLFYSVGIGQISSEVPQNLSASRPQDRQFILSSKKLLLSDSGFYLCAWSVLAGVGEQFFGPGTRLTVL.

This clone was seen once. J is TRBJ2-5 and V is TRBV4-1, with 9 bases that match TRBD1. The CDR3 spans 20 residues. J gave up 2 bases and V 2 bases, and 18 bases lay outside the gene matches. Germline loops: CDR1 MGHRA, CDR2 YSYEKL. The CDR3 reads CASSQKGGTGILSFQETQYF. The DNA of the CDR3 is TGCGCCAGCAGCCAAAAAGGGGGGACAGGGATTCTTTCGTTTCAAGAGACCCAGTACTTC.

The V and J genes are TRBV2 and TRBJ2-1; D is perhaps TRBD1 or TRBD2 (6 bases each). The CDR3 spans 14 residues. The V gene's germline CDR1 is SNHLY and CDR2 FYNNEI. V was pared by 6 bases and J by 2 bases, with 11 bases between. The CDR3 loop is CASREGGTYNEQFF. In DNA form, the CDR3 reads TGTGCCAGCAGAGAGGGGGGCACCTACAATGAGCAGTTCTTC.

This rearrangement joins TRBV28 to TRBJ1-2, with 7 bases fitting TRBD1. Germline-derived CDR1 and CDR2 are MDHEN and SYDVKM. V trimming: 5 bases; J trimming: 5 bases; junction bases outside the gene matches: 8. The CDR3 extends over 14 amino acids. The DNA of the CDR3 is TGTGCCAGCAGTATCCGGGACAGAAGATATGGCTACACCTTC. This translates into CASSIRDRRYGYTF.

This chain links TRBV29-1 with TRBJ2-7; D gene uncertain. Germline V lookup: CDR1 SQVTM, CDR2 ANQGSEA. The length of the CDR3 is 14 residues. The V end lost 4 bases, the J end lost 1 base, and 14 bases lay between the germline ends. The CDR3 region has the DNA TGCAGCGTTGCCCTGAGGCTGGGGTCCTACGAGCAGTACTTC. It encodes CSVALRLGSYEQYF.

The gene calls are TRBV28 and TRBJ2-3, with TRBD2 matching over 9 bases. J was trimmed by 6 bases and V by 4 bases; bases with no gene match: 20. Germline values: CDR1 MDHEN, CDR2 SYDVKM. This CDR3 has 19 residues. The CDR3 bases are TGTGCCAGCAGTTCGGGTCGTGGGACTAGCCGCCGAGTTTCGGATACGCAGTATTTT. Amino acid sequence: CASSSGRGTSRRVSDTQYF.

The chain links TRBV6-7 to TRBJ2-1, with 8 positions matching TRBD2. TRBV6-7 is an ORF, with its function uncertain. J lost 8 bases, V lost 7 bases, and 13 bases had no gene match. The CDR3 is made up of 15 amino acids. CDR3 sequence: CASTHRVAGCDEQFF. The DNA for the CDR3 is TGTGCCAGCACCCATCGGGTAGCGGGATGCGATGAGCAGTTCTTC.

The V and J genes are TRBV12-1 and TRBJ1-4. TRBV12-1 is a pseudogene locus. The CDR3 loop spans 15 amino acids. CDR3 protein: CASSFPMGEDEKLFF. In DNA, the CDR3 is TGTGCCAGCAGCTTCCCTATGGGGGAAGATGAAAAACTGTTTTTT.

This clone was seen only once. The CDR3 nucleotides are TGTGCCAGCAGCTTGGGATGGCCCTCCGATCAGCCCCAGCATTTT. Residues: CASSLGWPSDQPQHF. V is TRBV5-6 and J is TRBJ1-5; the D is unclear. Germline V gives CDR1 SGHDT, CDR2 YYEEEE. Between the trimmed V and J ends, which lost 0 bases and 5 bases, there was a span of 12 bases. The length of the CDR3 is 15 residues. The variable domain in full, completed from reference TRBV5-6 and TRBJ1-5, reads DAGVTQSPTHLIKTRGQQVTLRCSPKSGHDTVSWYQQALGQGPQFIFQYYEEEERQRGNFPDRFSGHQFPNYSSELNVNALLLGDSALYLCASSLGWPSDQPQHFGDGTRLSIL.

The CDR3 here is CASSQALDSTDTQYF. DNA of the CDR3: TGTGCCAGTAGTCAAGCTCTGGACAGCACAGATACGCAGTATTTT. The rearrangement joins TRBV19 to TRBJ2-3; no clear D gene. The CDR3 is 15 residues long. CDR1 is LNHDA and CDR2 is SQIVND in the germline V gene (reference sequence). Trimming removed 5 bases from V and 0 bases from J, with 12 bases in between.